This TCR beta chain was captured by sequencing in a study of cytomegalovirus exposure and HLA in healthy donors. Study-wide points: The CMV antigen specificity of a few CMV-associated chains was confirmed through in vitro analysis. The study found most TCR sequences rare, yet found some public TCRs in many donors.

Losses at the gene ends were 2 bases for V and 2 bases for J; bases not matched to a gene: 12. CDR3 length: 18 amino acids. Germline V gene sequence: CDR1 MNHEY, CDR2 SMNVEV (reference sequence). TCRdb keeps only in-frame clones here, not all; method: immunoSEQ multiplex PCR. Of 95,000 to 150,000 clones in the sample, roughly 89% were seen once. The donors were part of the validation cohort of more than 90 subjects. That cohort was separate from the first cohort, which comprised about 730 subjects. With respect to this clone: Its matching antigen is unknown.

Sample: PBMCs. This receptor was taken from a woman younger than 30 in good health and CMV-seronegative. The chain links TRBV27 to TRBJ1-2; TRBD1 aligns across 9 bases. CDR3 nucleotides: TGTGCCAGCAGTTTAAGTTCCGGGACAGGGTATAGAAACTATGGCTACACCTTC. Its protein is CASSLSSGTGYRNYGYTF.